The TCR beta chain described here comes from a study of blood T cells in healthy people across ages. Study-wide results and limits: No conclusive comparison of naive versus antigen-experienced cells was possible with unsorted PBMCs.

Peripheral blood samples of around 9.5 milliliters were drawn from each donor. Comments on this clonotype: Its antigen is undetermined.

The authors ran a second PCR of roughly 7 to 11 cycles using a sample-barcoded 5' primer and a J-beta primer mix. With 12 random nucleotides, a template-switch adaptor tagged each individual cDNA molecule. From the 5' RACE reads, TCRdb called clonotypes with MiXCR, one entry per CDR3 protein. The sample comprises some 1.1 million distinct CDR3 sequences, around two fifths of which are singletons, and approximately 14% rests with the top ten. Losses at the gene ends were 2 bases for V and 1 base for J; bases not matched to a gene: 6. The CDR3 is 16 amino acids. Germline-derived CDR1 and CDR2 are MNHEY and SVGAGI.

This rearrangement joins TRBV6-5 to TRBJ1-1, with 8 bases fitting TRBD1. This sequence was found in a man between 18 and 35 years old in good health. Specimen: blood. In DNA, the CDR3 is TGTGCCAGCAGTTACCTCCCCGGGACAGGGAACACTGAAGCTTTCTTT. This encodes CASSYLPGTGNTEAFF.